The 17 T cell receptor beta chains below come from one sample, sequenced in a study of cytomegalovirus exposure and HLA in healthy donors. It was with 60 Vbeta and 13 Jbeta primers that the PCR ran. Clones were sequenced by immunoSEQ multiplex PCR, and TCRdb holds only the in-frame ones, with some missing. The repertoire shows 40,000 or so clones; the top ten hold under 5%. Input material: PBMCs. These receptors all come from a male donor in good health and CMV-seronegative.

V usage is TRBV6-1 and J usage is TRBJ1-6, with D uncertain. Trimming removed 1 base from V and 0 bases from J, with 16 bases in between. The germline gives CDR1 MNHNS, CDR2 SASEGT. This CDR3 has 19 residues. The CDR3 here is CASSEVGVHGSSYNSPLHF. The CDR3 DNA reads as TGTGCCAGCAGTGAAGTTGGGGTCCATGGGAGCTCCTATAATTCACCCCTCCACTTT.

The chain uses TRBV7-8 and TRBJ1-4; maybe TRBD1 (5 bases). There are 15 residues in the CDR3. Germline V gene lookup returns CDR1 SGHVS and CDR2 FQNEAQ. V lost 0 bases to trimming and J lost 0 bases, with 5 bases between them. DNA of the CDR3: TGTGCCAGCAGCTTAGCGGACACAACTAATGAAAAACTGTTTTTT. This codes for CASSLADTTNEKLFF.

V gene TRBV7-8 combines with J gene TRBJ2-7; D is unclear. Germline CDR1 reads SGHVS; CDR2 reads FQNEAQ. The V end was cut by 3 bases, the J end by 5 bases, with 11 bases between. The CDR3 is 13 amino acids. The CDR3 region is CASSFPPENEQYF. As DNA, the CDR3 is TGTGCCAGCAGCTTCCCCCCGGAGAACGAGCAGTACTTC.

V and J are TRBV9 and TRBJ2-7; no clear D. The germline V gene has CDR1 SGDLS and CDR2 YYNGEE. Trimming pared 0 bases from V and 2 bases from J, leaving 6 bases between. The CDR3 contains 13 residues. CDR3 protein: CASSVEGAYEQYF. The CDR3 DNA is TGTGCCAGCAGCGTAGAAGGAGCCTACGAGCAGTACTTC.

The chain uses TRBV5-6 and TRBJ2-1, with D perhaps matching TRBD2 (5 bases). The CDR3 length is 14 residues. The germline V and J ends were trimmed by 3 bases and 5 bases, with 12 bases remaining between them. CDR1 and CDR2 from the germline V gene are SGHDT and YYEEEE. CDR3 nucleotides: TGTGCCAGCAGCTCGGGGTACCGGCACAATGAGCAGTTCTTC. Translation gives CASSSGYRHNEQFF.

The CDR3 sequence: CAISEVQGSYEQYF. The CDR3 region has the DNA TGTGCCATCAGTGAGGTACAGGGATCCTACGAGCAGTACTTC. The gene calls are TRBV10-3 and TRBJ2-7, with D possibly matching TRBD1 (6 bases). Germline CDR1 ENHRY, CDR2 SYGVKD. The V gene lost 2 bases and the J gene lost 1 base, with 9 bases spanning the gap. The CDR3 is 14 amino acids.

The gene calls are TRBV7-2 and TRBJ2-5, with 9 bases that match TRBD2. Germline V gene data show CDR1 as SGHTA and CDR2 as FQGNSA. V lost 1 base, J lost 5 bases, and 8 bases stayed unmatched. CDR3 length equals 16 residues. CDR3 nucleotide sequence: TGTGCCAGCAGCTTAGTGGGTTCTAGCGGGGCGGAGACCCAGTACTTC. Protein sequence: CASSLVGSSGAETQYF.

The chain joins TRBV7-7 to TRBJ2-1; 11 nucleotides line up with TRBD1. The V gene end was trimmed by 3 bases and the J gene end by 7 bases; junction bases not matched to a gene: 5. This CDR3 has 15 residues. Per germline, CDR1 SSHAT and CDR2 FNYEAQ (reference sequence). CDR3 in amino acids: CASSFGTGGWNEQFF. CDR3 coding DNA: TGTGCCAGCAGCTTCGGGACAGGGGGGTGGAATGAGCAGTTCTTC.

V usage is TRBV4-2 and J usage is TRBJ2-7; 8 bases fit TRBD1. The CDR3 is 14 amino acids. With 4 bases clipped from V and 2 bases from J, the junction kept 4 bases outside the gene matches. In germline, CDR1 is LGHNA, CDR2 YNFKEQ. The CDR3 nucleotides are TGTGCCAGCAGCCGGGGACAGGAGACCTACGAGCAGTACTTC. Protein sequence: CASSRGQETYEQYF.

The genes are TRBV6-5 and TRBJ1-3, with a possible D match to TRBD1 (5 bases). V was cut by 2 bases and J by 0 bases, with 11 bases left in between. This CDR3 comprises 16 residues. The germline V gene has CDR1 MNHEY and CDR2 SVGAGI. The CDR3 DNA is TGTGCCAGCAGTTACCAACAGGTCCGCTCTGGAAACACCATATATTTT. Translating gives CASSYQQVRSGNTIYF.

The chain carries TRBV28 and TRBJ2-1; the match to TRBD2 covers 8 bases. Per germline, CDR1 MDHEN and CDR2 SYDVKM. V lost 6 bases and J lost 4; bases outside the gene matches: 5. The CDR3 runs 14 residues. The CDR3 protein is CASSPGGVYNEQFF. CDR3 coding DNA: TGTGCCAGCAGCCCGGGGGGGGTATACAATGAGCAGTTCTTC.

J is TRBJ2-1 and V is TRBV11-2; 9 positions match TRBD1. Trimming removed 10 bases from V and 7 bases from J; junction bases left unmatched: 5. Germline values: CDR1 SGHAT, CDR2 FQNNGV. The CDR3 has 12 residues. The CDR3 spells CATGTGWNEQFF. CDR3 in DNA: TGTGCCACCGGGACAGGGTGGAATGAGCAGTTCTTC.

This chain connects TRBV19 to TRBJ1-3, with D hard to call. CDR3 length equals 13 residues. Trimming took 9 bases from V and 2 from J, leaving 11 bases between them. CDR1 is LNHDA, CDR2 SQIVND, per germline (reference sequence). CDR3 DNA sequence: TGTGCCAGCCAAAGAGGGCCTGGAAACACCATATATTTT. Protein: CASQRGPGNTIYF.

CDR3 nucleotide sequence: TGCGCCAGCAGCCAAGGAGGGAGCGGGACCGCCTACGAGCAGTACTTC. It is translated as CASSQGGSGTAYEQYF. The gene calls are TRBV4-1 and TRBJ2-7; 7 bases are shared with TRBD2. Germline values: CDR1 MGHRA, CDR2 YSYEKL. There are 16 residues in the CDR3. The V segment lost 1 base and the J segment 2 bases; nucleotides outside the gene matches: 8.

For the CDR3, the DNA is TGTGCCAGCAGCTATGGGCGGGGTGGAACTAATGAAAAACTGTTTTTT. It translates to CASSYGRGGTNEKLFF. The chain employs TRBV11-2 and TRBJ1-4; D gene unclear. Germline CDR1 SGHAT, CDR2 FQNNGV. V shed 4 bases and J shed 1 base, with 13 bases lying between them. The CDR3 extends over 16 amino acids.

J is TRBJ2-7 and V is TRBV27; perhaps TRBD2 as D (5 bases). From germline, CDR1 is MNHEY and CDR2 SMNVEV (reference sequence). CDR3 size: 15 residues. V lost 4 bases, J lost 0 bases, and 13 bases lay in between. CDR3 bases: TGTGCCAGCAGTTCCCGGCGAGCGGACTCCTACGAGCAGTACTTC. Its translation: CASSSRRADSYEQYF.

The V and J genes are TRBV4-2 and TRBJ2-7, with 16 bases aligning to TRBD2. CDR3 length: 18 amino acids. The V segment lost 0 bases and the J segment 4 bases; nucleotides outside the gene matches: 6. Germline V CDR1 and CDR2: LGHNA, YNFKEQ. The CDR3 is CASSQDGTSGGARYEQYF. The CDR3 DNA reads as TGTGCCAGCAGCCAAGATGGGACTAGCGGGGGGGCCCGTTACGAGCAGTACTTC.